This T cell receptor (beta chain) emerged from a study of regulatory T cells in long-lasting Graves disease. For the study at large: Graves' patients diagnosed newly had used antithyroid drugs under 3 months.

Documented time point: newly diagnosed GD, antithyroid drugs for less than 3 months. Extracted RNA from PBMCs served as the source of the TCR library. As for this clonotype: A read error may account for a junction end that differs from germline.

Per germline, CDR1 SGHTA and CDR2 FQGNSA. The CDR3 length is 12 residues. With iRepertoire HTBI primers and Arm-PCR of CDR3 regions, TCR beta libraries were built. MiXCR, applied by TCRdb to the multiplex PCR reads, yields one record per CDR3 protein. The table includes about 430,000 distinct CDR3 sequences, about 15% detected once. Separately, the same data were catalogued under a study of T cells in Graves' hyperthyroidism and ophthalmopathy. That paper adds: Using the HTBI primer set, a first-round RT-PCR was run on the TCR CDR3. The model forecast ophthalmopathy, anticipating it by a median around 6.5 months before onset.

Sample: peripheral blood mononuclear cells (PBMCs), taken at new diagnosis, from a patient treated with antithyroid drugs. The J gene is TRBJ2-1, the V gene TRBV7-2, with D possibly matching TRBD1 (6 bases). The end of the DNA is better explained by TRBJ2-5, so the J call may be wrong. This TCR derives from a middle-aged woman with Graves disease. CDR3 loop: CAGSTGLETQYF. CDR3 DNA: TGTGCCGGCAGCACAGGGTTGGAGACCCAGTACTTC.